The T cell receptor beta chain described here comes from a study of cytomegalovirus exposure and HLA in healthy donors. This CDR3 spans 17 amino acids. CDR1 SSHAT and CDR2 FNYEAQ come from the germline V gene (reference sequence). Comment on this clone: Its specificity is not known. At one end, the junction sequence differs from germline, possibly due to a read error.

With 60 Vbeta and 13 Jbeta primers, the PCR was carried out. Assay used: immunoSEQ multiplex PCR; TCRdb lists only in-frame clones, some missing. This sample has 76,000 or so clones, with 73% found just once. Study-level results: The authors later found most CMV-associated TCR beta chains appeared HLA-restricted. Most subjects' HLA-A and HLA-B alleles were reportedly predicted from TCR beta sequences.

J is TRBJ2-5 and V is TRBV7-7; the match to TRBD2 covers 10 bases. The receptor's source is a woman in her thirties or forties in good health and CMV-seropositive. Sequenced input: PBMCs. The CDR3 region is CASSPISGTSAGGTQYF. The DNA for the CDR3 is TGTGCTAGCAGCCCAATTTCCGGGACTAGCGCCGGGGGAACCCAGTACTTC.